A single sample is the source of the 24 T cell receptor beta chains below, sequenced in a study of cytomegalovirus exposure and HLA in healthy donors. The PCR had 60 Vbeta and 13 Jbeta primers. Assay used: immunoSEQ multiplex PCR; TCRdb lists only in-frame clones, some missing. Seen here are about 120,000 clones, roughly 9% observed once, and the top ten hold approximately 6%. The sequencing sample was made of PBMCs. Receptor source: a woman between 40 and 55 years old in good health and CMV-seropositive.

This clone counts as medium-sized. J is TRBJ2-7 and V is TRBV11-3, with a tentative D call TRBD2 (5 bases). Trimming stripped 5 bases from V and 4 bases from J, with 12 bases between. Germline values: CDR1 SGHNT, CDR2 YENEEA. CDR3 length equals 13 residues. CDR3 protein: CASSTSGGYEQYF. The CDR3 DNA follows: TGTGCCAGCAGCACCAGCGGTGGTTACGAGCAGTACTTC.

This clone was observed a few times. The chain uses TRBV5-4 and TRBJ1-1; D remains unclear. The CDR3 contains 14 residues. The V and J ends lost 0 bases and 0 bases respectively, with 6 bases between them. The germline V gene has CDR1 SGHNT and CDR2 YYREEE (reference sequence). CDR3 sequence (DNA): TGTGCCAGCAGCTTGGGGCCAGTGAACACTGAAGCTTTCTTT. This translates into CASSLGPVNTEAFF.

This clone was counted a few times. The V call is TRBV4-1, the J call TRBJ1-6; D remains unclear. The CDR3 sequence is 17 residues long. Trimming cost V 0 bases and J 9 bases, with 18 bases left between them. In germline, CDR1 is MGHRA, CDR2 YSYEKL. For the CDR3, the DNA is TGCGCCAGCAGCCAAGAGAGAGGGCCGGCCGCGGGTTCACCCCTCCACTTT. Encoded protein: CASSQERGPAAGSPLHF.

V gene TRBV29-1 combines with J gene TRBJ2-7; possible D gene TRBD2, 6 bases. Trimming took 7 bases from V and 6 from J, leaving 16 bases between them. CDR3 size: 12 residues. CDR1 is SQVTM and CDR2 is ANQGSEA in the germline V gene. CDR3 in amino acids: CSGRDLTSEQYF. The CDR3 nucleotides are TGCAGCGGCCGGGACTTAACCTCCGAGCAGTACTTC.

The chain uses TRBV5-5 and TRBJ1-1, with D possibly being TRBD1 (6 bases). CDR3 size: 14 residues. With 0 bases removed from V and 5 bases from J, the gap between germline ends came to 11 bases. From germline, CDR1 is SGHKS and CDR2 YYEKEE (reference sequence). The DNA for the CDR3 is TGTGCCAGCAGCTTGGCTGGGGGCTGGACTGAAGCTTTCTTT. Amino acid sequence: CASSLAGGWTEAFF.

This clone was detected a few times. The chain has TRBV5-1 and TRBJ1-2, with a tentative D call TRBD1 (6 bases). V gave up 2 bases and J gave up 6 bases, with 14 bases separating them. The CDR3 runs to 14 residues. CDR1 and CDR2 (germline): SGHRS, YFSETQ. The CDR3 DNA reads TGCGCCAGCAGCTTCGCAGGGGCTGGGGATGGCTACACCTTC. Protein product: CASSFAGAGDGYTF.

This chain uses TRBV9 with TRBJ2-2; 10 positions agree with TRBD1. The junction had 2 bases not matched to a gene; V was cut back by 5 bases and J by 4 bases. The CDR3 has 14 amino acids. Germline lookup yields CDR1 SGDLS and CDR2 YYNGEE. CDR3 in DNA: TGTGCCAGCAGGGGACAGGGGTCCACCGGGGAGCTGTTTTTT. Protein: CASRGQGSTGELFF.

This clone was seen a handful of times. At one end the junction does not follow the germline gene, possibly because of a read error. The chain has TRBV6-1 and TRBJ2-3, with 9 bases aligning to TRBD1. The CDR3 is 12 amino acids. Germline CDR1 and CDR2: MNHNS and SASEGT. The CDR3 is CASSVSRDRVSF. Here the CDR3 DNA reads TGTGCCAGCAGTGTATCCCGGGACAGGGTAAGCTTT.

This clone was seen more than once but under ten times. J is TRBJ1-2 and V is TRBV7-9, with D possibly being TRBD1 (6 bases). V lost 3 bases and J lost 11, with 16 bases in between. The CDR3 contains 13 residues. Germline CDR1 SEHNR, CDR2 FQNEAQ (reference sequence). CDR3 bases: TGTGCCAGCAGCTTCTACAGGGCATTGGGTTACACCTTC. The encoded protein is CASSFYRALGYTF. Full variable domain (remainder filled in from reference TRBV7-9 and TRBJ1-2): DTGVSQNPRHKITKRGQNVTFRCDPISEHNRLYWYRQTLGQGPEFLTYFQNEAQLEKSRLLSDRFSAERPKGSFSTLEIQRTEQGDSAMYLCASSFYRALGYTFGSGTRLTVV.

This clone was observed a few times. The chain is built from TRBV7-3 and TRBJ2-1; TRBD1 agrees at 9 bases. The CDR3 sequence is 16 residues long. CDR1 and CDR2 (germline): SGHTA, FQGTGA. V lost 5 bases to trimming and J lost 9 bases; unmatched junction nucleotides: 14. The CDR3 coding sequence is TGTGCCAGCAGCGCTATATGGACAGGGGATCTACGTGAGCAGTTCTTC. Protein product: CASSAIWTGDLREQFF.

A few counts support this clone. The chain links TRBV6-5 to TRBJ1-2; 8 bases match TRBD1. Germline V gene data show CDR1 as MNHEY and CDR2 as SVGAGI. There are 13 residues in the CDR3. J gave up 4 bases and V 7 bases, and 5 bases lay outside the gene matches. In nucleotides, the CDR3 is TGTGCCAGCAAACAGGGGGGAACCTATGGCTACACCTTC. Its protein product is CASKQGGTYGYTF.

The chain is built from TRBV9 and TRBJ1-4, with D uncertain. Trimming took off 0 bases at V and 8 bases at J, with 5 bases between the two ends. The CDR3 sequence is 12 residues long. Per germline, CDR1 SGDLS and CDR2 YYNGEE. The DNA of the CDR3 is TGTGCCAGCAGCGTAGACGGGGAAAAACTGTTTTTT. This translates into CASSVDGEKLFF.

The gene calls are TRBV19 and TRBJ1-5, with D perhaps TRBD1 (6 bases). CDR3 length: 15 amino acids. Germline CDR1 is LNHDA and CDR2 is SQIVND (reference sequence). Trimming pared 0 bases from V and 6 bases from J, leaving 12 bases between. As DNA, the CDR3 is TGTGCCAGTAGTATAGATTGGGGGCAGGGTCAGCCCCAGCATTTT. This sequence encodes CASSIDWGQGQPQHF.

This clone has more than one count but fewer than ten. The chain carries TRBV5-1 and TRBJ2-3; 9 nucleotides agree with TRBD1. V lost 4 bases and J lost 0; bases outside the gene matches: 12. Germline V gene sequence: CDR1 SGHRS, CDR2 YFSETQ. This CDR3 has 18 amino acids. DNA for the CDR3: TGCGCCAGCAGCCTAGAGGGACAGGGCTACTCTAGCACAGATACGCAGTATTTT. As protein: CASSLEGQGYSSTDTQYF. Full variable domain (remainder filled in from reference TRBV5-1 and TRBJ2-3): KAGVTQTPRYLIKTRGQQVTLSCSPISGHRSVSWYQQTPGQGLQFLFEYFSETQRNKGNFPGRFSGRQFSNSRSEMNVSTLELGDSALYLCASSLEGQGYSSTDTQYFGPGTRLTVL.

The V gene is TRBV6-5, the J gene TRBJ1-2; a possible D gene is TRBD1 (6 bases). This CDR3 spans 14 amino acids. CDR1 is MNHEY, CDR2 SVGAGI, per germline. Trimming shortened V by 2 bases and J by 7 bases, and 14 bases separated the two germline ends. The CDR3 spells CASSYAGGWGGYTF. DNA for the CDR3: TGTGCCAGCAGTTACGCGGGGGGCTGGGGTGGCTACACCTTC.

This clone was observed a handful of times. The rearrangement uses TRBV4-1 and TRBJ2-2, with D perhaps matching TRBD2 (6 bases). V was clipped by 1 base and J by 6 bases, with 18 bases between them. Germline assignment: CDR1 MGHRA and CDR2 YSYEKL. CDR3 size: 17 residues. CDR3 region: CASSQVAAGQRAGELFF. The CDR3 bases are TGCGCCAGCAGCCAAGTGGCAGCGGGTCAAAGGGCCGGGGAGCTGTTTTTT.

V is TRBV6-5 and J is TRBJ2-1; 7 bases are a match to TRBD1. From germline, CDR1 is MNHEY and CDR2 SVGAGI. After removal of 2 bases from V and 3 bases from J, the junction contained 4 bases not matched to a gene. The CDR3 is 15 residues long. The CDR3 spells CASSYLQGNYNEQFF. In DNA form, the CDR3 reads TGTGCCAGCAGTTACCTACAGGGGAACTACAATGAGCAGTTCTTC.

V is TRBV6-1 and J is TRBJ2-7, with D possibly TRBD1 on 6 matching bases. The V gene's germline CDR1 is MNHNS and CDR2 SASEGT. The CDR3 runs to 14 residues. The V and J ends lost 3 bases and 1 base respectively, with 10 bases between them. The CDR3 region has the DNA TGTGCCAGCAGTGACTACAGGGTTTCCTACGAGCAGTACTTC. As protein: CASSDYRVSYEQYF.

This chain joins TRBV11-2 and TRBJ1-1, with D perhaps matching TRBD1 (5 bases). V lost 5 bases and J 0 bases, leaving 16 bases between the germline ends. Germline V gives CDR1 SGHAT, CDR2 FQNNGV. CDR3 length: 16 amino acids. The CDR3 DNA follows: TGTGCCAGCAGCATCCTTTCAGGGTTGGTGAACACTGAAGCTTTCTTT. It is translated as CASSILSGLVNTEAFF.

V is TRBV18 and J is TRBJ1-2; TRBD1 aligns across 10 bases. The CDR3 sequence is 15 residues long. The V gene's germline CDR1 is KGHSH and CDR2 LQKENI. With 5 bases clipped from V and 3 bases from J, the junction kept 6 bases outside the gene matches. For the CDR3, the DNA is TGTGCCAGCTCATCCTCGGGGACAGGGGACTATGGCTACACCTTC. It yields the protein CASSSSGTGDYGYTF.

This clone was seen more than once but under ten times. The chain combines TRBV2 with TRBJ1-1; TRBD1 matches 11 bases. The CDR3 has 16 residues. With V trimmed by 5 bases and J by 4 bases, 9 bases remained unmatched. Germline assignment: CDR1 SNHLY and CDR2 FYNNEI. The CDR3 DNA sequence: TGTGCCAGCAGTCCTGGACAGGGGGCCGGGGGCACTGAAGCTTTCTTT. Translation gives CASSPGQGAGGTEAFF.

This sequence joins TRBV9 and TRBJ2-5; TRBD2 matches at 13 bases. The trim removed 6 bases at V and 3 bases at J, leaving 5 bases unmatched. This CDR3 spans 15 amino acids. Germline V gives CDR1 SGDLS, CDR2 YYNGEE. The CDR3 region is CASNSGTSGKETQYF. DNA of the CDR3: TGTGCCAGCAACTCCGGGACTAGCGGGAAAGAGACCCAGTACTTC.

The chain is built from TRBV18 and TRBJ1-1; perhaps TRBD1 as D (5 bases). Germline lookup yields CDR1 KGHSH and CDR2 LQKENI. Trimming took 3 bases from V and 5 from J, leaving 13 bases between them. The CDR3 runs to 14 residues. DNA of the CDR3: TGTGCCAGCTCACCCAGGCGGGAGGGGACTGAAGCTTTCTTT. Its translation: CASSPRREGTEAFF.

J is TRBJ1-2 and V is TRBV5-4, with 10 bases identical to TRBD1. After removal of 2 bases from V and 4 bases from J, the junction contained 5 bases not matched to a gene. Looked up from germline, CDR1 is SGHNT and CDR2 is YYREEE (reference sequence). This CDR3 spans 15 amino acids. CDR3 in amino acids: CASSFRDRGFYGYTF. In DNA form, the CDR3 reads TGTGCCAGCAGCTTCCGGGACAGGGGCTTCTATGGCTACACCTTC.